Listed here are 7 T cell receptor beta chains from one sample, sequenced in a study of CD8 T cells in ankylosing spondylitis. TCRdb processed the 5' RACE reads anew with MiXCR; each CDR3 protein has one entry. The profile shows approximately 100,000 distinct CDR3 sequences, 24% of them singletons. Sequencing was carried out using synovial fluid, either unsorted or a sorted T cell fraction (not recorded which). The receptors stem from a male donor with ankylosing spondylitis.

V gene TRBV7-2 combines with J gene TRBJ2-3; D call uncertain. With 4 bases removed from V and 5 bases from J, the gap between germline ends came to 10 bases. Germline CDR1 is SGHTA and CDR2 is FQGNSA. This CDR3 is built from 13 residues. CDR3 sequence: CASSSQRQDTQYF. The CDR3 DNA reads as TGTGCCAGCAGCTCCCAAAGACAAGATACGCAGTATTTT. Full variable domain (missing parts from reference TRBV7-2 and TRBJ2-3): GAGVSQSPSNKVTEKGKDVELRCDPISGHTALYWYRQSLGQGLEFLIYFQGNSAPDKSGLPSDRFSAERTGGSVSTLTIQRTQQEDSAVYLCASSSQRQDTQYFGPGTRLTVL.

This clonotype was seen only a few times. The chain recombines TRBV20-1 with TRBJ2-7; maybe TRBD2 (5 bases). Trimming took 0 bases from V and 0 from J, leaving 12 bases between them. The CDR3 has 15 residues. CDR1 DFQATT and CDR2 SNEGSKA come from the germline V gene (reference sequence). The CDR3 reads CSARDWRANSYEQYF. Written as DNA, the CDR3 is TGCAGTGCTAGAGATTGGCGGGCTAACTCCTACGAGCAGTACTTC.

The rearrangement links TRBV10-3 to TRBJ2-1; the match to TRBD1 covers 9 bases. The CDR3 spans 15 residues. The V segment lost 7 bases and the J segment 9 bases; nucleotides outside the gene matches: 13. Germline CDR1 ENHRY, CDR2 SYGVKD. Here the CDR3 DNA reads TGTGCCATCACGGCGGGACAGGGAGGGGAAGGTGAGCAGTTCTTC. Translated, it gives CAITAGQGGEGEQFF.

The chain carries TRBV5-1 and TRBJ2-3; 9 bases map to TRBD1. From germline, CDR1 is SGHRS and CDR2 YFSETQ. The CDR3 extends over 16 amino acids. The V and J ends lost 0 bases and 0 bases, in that order; junction bases with no gene match: 2. The CDR3 nucleotides read TGCGCCAGCAGCTTGGTGGGACAGGGAAGCACAGATACGCAGTATTTT. This codes for CASSLVGQGSTDTQYF.

This clonotype was recorded at least ten times. J is TRBJ1-2 and V is TRBV2; D uncertain. The CDR3 consists of 15 residues. The germline V gene has CDR1 SNHLY and CDR2 FYNNEI. V was cut by 0 bases and J by 0 bases, with 8 bases left in between. The CDR3 DNA reads as TGTGCCAGCAGTGAAGCGCTCGGAGCTAACTATGGCTACACCTTC. Protein product: CASSEALGANYGYTF. Full variable domain (remainder filled in from reference TRBV2 and TRBJ1-2): EPEVTQTPSHQVTQMGQEVILRCVPISNHLYFYWYRQILGQKVEFLVSFYNNEISEKSEIFDDQFSVERPDGSNFTLKIRSTKLEDSAMYFCASSEALGANYGYTFGSGTRLTVV.

V gene TRBV29-1 combines with J gene TRBJ2-3; 8 bases line up with TRBD1. After removal of 5 bases from V and 4 bases from J, the junction contained 5 bases not matched to a gene. This CDR3 has 13 residues. Germline V CDR1 and CDR2: SQVTM, ANQGSEA. CDR3 sequence (DNA): TGCAGCGTTCGACAGGGGCCCGCAGATACGCAGTATTTT. Amino acids: CSVRQGPADTQYF.

This clonotype was detected only a few times. The rearrangement uses TRBV7-2 and TRBJ1-2, with D perhaps matching TRBD1 (6 bases). The V end lost 4 bases, the J end lost 8 bases, and 17 bases lay between the germline ends. The CDR3 sequence is 14 residues long. CDR1 is SGHTA, CDR2 FQGNSA, per germline. The CDR3 DNA follows: TGTGCCAGCAGCTCCCGAATGGACAGTAAAGGCTACACCTTC. Its translation is CASSSRMDSKGYTF. Combining the CDR3 with reference TRBV7-2 and TRBJ1-2 gives the whole variable domain GAGVSQSPSNKVTEKGKDVELRCDPISGHTALYWYRQSLGQGLEFLIYFQGNSAPDKSGLPSDRFSAERTGGSVSTLTIQRTQQEDSAVYLCASSSRMDSKGYTFGSGTRLTVV.